A single sample gave rise to the 16 T cell receptor beta chains below, sequenced in a study of cytomegalovirus exposure and HLA in healthy donors. The PCR was carried out with 60 Vbeta primers and 13 Jbeta primers. Clones were sequenced by immunoSEQ multiplex PCR, and TCRdb holds only the in-frame ones, with some missing. The sample has around 98,000 clones, about 81% seen once; the top ten hold about 1.5%. Material: PBMCs. Receptors were obtained from a man aged 35 to 55 in good health and CMV-seronegative.

The J gene is TRBJ2-7, the V gene TRBV6-1; D is uncertain. V was trimmed by 6 bases and J by 9 bases, leaving 15 bases between them. CDR1 MNHNS and CDR2 SASEGT come from the germline V gene. This CDR3 has 12 residues. CDR3 sequence (DNA): TGTGCCAGCAGCTTCGGAGACGGCGGGCAGTACTTC. Protein product: CASSFGDGGQYF.

The chain couples TRBV6-1 to TRBJ1-1, with 7 nucleotides matching TRBD1. The ends lost 1 base at V and 6 bases at J; junction bases unmatched: 5. The CDR3 consists of 14 residues. Germline values: CDR1 MNHNS, CDR2 SASEGT. The CDR3 region is CASSEGTGRAEAFF. For the CDR3, the DNA is TGTGCCAGCAGTGAAGGGACAGGCCGGGCTGAAGCTTTCTTT.

This clone was found once. The gene calls are TRBV9 and TRBJ1-2; no firm D call. There are 12 residues in the CDR3. Trimming took 2 bases from V and 8 from J, leaving 10 bases between them. Germline-derived CDR1 and CDR2 are SGDLS and YYNGEE. Here the CDR3 DNA reads TGTGCCAGCAGCGTCGGGGTAGGCGGCTACACCTTC. This codes for CASSVGVGGYTF.

The chain links TRBV27 to TRBJ2-7, with 13 bases that match TRBD2. The germline CDR1 and CDR2 sequences are MNHEY and SMNVEV (reference sequence). V shed 5 bases, J shed 6 bases, and the junction held 7 bases outside the gene matches. The length of the CDR3 is 15 residues. CDR3 protein: CASSHTSGGVSEQYF. The CDR3 nucleotides are TGTGCCAGCAGTCATACTAGCGGGGGGGTCTCCGAGCAGTACTTC.

The gene calls are TRBV5-1 and TRBJ2-3; no definite D call. Germline lookup yields CDR1 SGHRS and CDR2 YFSETQ. The CDR3 covers 14 residues. V was clipped by 0 bases and J by 2 bases, with 7 bases between them. The CDR3 nucleotides are TGCGCCAGCAGCTTGGGATTGGCCACAGATACGCAGTATTTT. Translated: CASSLGLATDTQYF.

J is TRBJ1-2 and V is TRBV6-1; the match to TRBD1 covers 8 bases. CDR3 length: 13 amino acids. Losses at the gene ends were 9 bases for V and 0 bases for J; bases not matched to a gene: 3. The V gene's germline CDR1 is MNHNS and CDR2 SASEGT. CDR3 bases: TGTGCCAGTCGGGACAGGACTAACTATGGCTACACCTTC. Translated, it gives CASRDRTNYGYTF.

CDR3 DNA: TGTGCCAGCAGCGCCAGGGGCTGGGGAGAGACCCAGTACTTC. Residues: CASSARGWGETQYF. The chain carries TRBV9 and TRBJ2-5, with a possible D match to TRBD1 (6 bases). V lost 3 bases and J lost 4, with 13 bases in between. Per the germline V gene, CDR1 is SGDLS and CDR2 is YYNGEE. The CDR3 is 14 amino acids.

With respect to this clone: The germline gene is not matched at one end of the junction; a read error may be the cause. The rearrangement links TRBV7-9 to TRBJ1-2; possibly TRBD1 for D (5 bases). In germline, CDR1 is SEHNR, CDR2 FQNEAQ (reference sequence). The CDR3 is 12 residues long. The CDR3 here is CASSLMAGRLSF. The DNA for the CDR3 is TGTGCCAGCAGCTTAATGGCAGGGCGTTTGTCCTTC. Based on the CDR3 plus reference TRBV7-9 and TRBJ1-2, the full variable domain is DTGVSQNPRHKITKRGQNVTFRCDPISEHNRLYWYRQTLGQGPEFLTYFQNEAQLEKSRLLSDRFSAERPKGSFSTLEIQRTEQGDSAMYLCASSLMAGRLSFGSGTRLTVV.

The J gene is TRBJ2-3, the V gene TRBV5-1, with TRBD1 as a possible D gene (6 bases). The germline CDR1 and CDR2 sequences are SGHRS and YFSETQ. This CDR3 has 14 residues. V was clipped by 6 bases and J by 0 bases, with 11 bases between them. Here the CDR3 reads CASKLDSSTDTQYF. CDR3 nucleotide sequence: TGCGCCAGCAAATTGGACAGTAGCACAGATACGCAGTATTTT.

V is TRBV6-5 and J is TRBJ2-2; D ambiguous. V dropped 7 bases and J dropped 1 base, with 13 bases sitting between them. The CDR3 is 15 amino acids. Germline V lookup: CDR1 MNHEY, CDR2 SVGAGI. CDR3 coding DNA: TGTGCCAGCACTAGTTTCCCCGGGAACACCGGGGAGCTGTTTTTT. Amino acids: CASTSFPGNTGELFF.

This chain uses TRBV2 with TRBJ2-3; 9 bases match TRBD2. This CDR3 has 19 residues. The germline V gene has CDR1 SNHLY and CDR2 FYNNEI. The J segment lost 1 base and the V segment lost 2 bases, leaving 13 bases of the junction unmatched. CDR3 DNA sequence: TGTGCCAGCAGTGAAAAGGGGGCGGGGGGGATAATAGGCACAGATACGCAGTATTTT. Amino acids: CASSEKGAGGIIGTDTQYF.

The V call is TRBV29-1, the J call TRBJ1-1, with D hard to call. V was shortened by 7 bases and J by 0 bases, with 12 bases between the two germline ends. CDR1 SQVTM and CDR2 ANQGSEA come from the germline V gene. CDR3 length: 13 residues. The CDR3 is CSAESGLNTEAFF. Written as DNA, the CDR3 is TGCAGCGCTGAGAGCGGCTTGAACACTGAAGCTTTCTTT.

This clone occurred once. This chain connects TRBV5-1 to TRBJ2-5; D gene unclear. This CDR3 comprises 15 residues. Per the germline V gene, CDR1 is SGHRS and CDR2 is YFSETQ. The V gene lost 0 bases and the J gene lost 1 base, with 10 bases spanning the gap. The CDR3, as DNA: TGCGCCAGCAGCTTGGTTGCACAGTCCCAAGAGACCCAGTACTTC. It is translated as CASSLVAQSQETQYF.

This clone is a singleton in its sample. CDR3 bases: TGTGCCAGTAGTCGAAGGGGAAGAGACACTGAAGCTTTCTTT. This gives the protein CASSRRGRDTEAFF. The V call is TRBV19, the J call TRBJ1-1, with a possible D match to TRBD1 (5 bases). Between the trimmed V and J ends, which lost 5 bases and 3 bases, there was a span of 13 bases. CDR3 size: 14 residues. Germline CDR1 LNHDA, CDR2 SQIVND (reference sequence). Complete variable domain (other parts from reference TRBV19 and TRBJ1-1): DGGITQSPKYLFRKEGQNVTLSCEQNLNHDAMYWYRQDPGQGLRLIYYSQIVNDFQKGDIAEGYSVSREKKESFPLTVTSAQKNPTAFYLCASSRRGRDTEAFFGQGTRLTVV.

The count of this clone is one. V gene TRBV28 combines with J gene TRBJ2-1; D unresolved. V lost 1 base, J lost 6 bases, and 10 bases lay in between. CDR1 and CDR2 from the germline V gene are MDHEN and SYDVKM. The CDR3 is 14 amino acids. The chain's CDR3 is CASSLYTPGNEQFF. In DNA form, the CDR3 reads TGTGCCAGCAGTTTATACACTCCGGGCAATGAGCAGTTCTTC.

The chain links TRBV29-1 to TRBJ2-2; D call uncertain. Deletions cut 4 bases from V and 5 bases from J, with 11 bases between. Germline-derived CDR1 and CDR2 are SQVTM and ANQGSEA. This CDR3 is built from 13 residues. The CDR3 reads CSVVVRVTGELFF. CDR3 nucleotides: TGCAGCGTTGTAGTACGGGTTACCGGGGAGCTGTTTTTT.